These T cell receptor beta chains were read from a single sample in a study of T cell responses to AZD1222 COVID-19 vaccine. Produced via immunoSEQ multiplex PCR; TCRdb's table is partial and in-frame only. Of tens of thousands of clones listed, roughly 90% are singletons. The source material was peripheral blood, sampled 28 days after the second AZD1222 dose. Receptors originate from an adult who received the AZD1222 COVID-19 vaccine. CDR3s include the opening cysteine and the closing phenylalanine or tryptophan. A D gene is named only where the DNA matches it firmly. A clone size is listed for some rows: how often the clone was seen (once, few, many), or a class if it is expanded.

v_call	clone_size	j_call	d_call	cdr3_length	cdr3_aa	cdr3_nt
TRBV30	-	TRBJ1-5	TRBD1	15	CAWSADRGYNQPQHF	TGTGCCTGGAGTGCGGACAGGGGGTACAATCAGCCCCAGCATTTT
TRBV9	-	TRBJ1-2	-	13	CASSVGQTKGYTF	TGTGCCAGCAGCGTAGGACAGACCAAGGGCTACACCTTC
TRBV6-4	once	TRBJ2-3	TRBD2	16	CASRGGAGELTDTQYF	TGTGCCAGCAGAGGTGGGGCGGGAGAATTAACAGATACGCAGTATTTT
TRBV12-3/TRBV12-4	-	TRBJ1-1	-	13	CASSLTVNTEAFF	TGTGCCAGCAGCCTGACAGTTAACACTGAAGCTTTCTTT
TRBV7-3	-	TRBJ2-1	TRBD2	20	CASSSGLAGGLSVPYNEQFF	TGTGCCAGCAGCTCGGGACTAGCGGGAGGGCTGAGTGTCCCCTACAATGAGCAGTTCTTC
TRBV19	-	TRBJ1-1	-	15	CASIWDGVGSAEAFF	TGTGCCAGCATATGGGACGGAGTAGGGTCCGCTGAAGCTTTCTTT
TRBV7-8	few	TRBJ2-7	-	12	CASSSGDYEQYF	TGTGCCAGCAGCTCGGGAGACTACGAGCAGTACTTC
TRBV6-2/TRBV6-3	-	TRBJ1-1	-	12	CASSYWQDEAFF	TGTGCCAGCAGTTACTGGCAGGATGAAGCTTTCTTT
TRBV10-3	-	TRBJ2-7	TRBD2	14	CATGRAGVGNEQYF	TGTGCCACGGGGAGAGCGGGAGTAGGAAACGAGCAGTACTTC
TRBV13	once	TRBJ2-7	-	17	CASSFARRGSFAYEQYF	TGTGCCAGCAGCTTTGCCAGAAGGGGGTCTTTCGCCTACGAGCAGTACTTC
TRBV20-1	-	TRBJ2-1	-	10	CSARVVEQFF	TGCAGTGCTAGGGTAGTTGAGCAGTTCTTC